This T cell receptor beta chain was identified in a study of beta chain features in type 1 diabetes (dated by TCRdb to between 2017 and 2018). For context, the study as a whole: Mean age, gender distribution, total cell number and subset yield did not differ between patients and healthy donors. Across all samples, fewer than 110,000,000 sorted cells were examined, and cell number per subset correlated strongly with RNA yield. In the study, TCRB repertoires of sorted circulating CD4+ T cell subsets from recently diagnosed type 1 diabetes patients were compared with those of matched healthy donors. Whereas all 30 or so donors provided naive and central memory subsets, regulatory and stem cell-like memory subsets were isolated from just 8 patients and roughly 8 healthy donors. Beyond this particular receptor, the publication reports: Because cDNA was sequenced instead of genomic DNA, highly expressing activated cells could be over-represented, though the groups showed no difference in activation or CD3 levels. Patients with type 1 diabetes made fewer insertions and deleted more nucleotides at VDJ recombination sites, implying thymic rearrangement abnormalities. Type 1 diabetes patients showed a moderate but significant shortening of TCRB CDR3 length in all four CD4+ subsets. Naive, central memory and regulatory TCRB repertoires appeared to be more alike among patients than among healthy donors. PCR may preferentially amplify shorter templates, but because patient and control samples were amplified and corrected together, any resulting skew would affect both groups equally. HLA sub-analyses involved small numbers of individuals, so any influence of HLA type on TCRB rearrangement remained unresolved.

V is clipped by 5 bases and J by 5 bases, and the sequence between their germline boundaries is 11 bases long. The CDR1 and CDR2 encoded by the germline V gene are SGHTA and FQGNSA. The CDR3 has 13 amino acids, counting the end cysteine and phenylalanine. Only CDR3 DNA remains: 39 bases, in frame from the first base. This clone was observed a few times. It has no known antigen specificity. The input lacks base qualities; no much larger clone sits a single base away. From each donor, a single peripheral blood sample of about 100 mL on average was drawn into heparinised tubes. A BD FACSAria II and a panel including CD45RO, CCR7, CD25, CD127, CD95 and CD27 were used to sort naive, central memory, regulatory and stem cell-like memory CD4+ T cells. Purity was above 95% for every sorted population. PBMCs were separated immediately by Lymphoprep density gradient centrifugation and were stained directly, without being cultured. To minimize batch effects, samples were stained and sorted in pairs, one healthy donor with one patient per experiment.

All of the isolated RNA was reverse transcribed with the High Capacity cDNA Reverse Transcription Kit, so expressed TCRB transcripts were sequenced. Naive, central memory and regulatory T cell samples underwent deep immunoSEQ sequencing, averaging around 3.7 million total reads per sample. Sorted cells were lysed in RLT buffer and RNA was extracted with DNase-treated RNeasy Micro or Mini kits, depending on cell number. Each cell subset was processed on its own to prevent cross-contamination, while patient and healthy donor samples were processed together. Using the immunoSEQ multiplex PCR, TCRB sequences were amplified from cDNA into 87-bp fragments spanning the CDR3 region. Sequencing of the amplicons was done on the Illumina HiSeq platform. Concerning the study's data processing: PCR bias was corrected computationally using synthetic template baselines, and reads within Hamming distance 2 were collapsed, with unmergeable singletons discarded. By aligning reads against IMGT, V, D and J genes, CDR3 length, and insertions or deletions at six rearrangement sites were assigned. Within each subset, clonotype counts were normalized to sorted cell number, and only after that were true diversity and Gini coefficients computed with the tcR R package. The overlap coefficient, calculated on TCRB nucleotide sequences, was used to measure repertoire sharing. Out-of-frame TCRB sequences from naive cells were analyzed as a proxy for the pre-selection repertoire. TCRdb retrieved this table from immuneACCESS and kept in-frame rearrangements only. Not all clones are present; in checked studies, unresolved V genes account for under half, and no reason is known for the remainder. D and trimming come from the DNA, and the V and J calls and clone size come from that table. This sample gives about 410,000 clones in total; about 15% of them show up just once. Clones ranked in the top ten supply about 0.034% of the sample.

The origin of this receptor is a man aged 25 to 45 in good health. The V gene is TRBV7-2 and the J gene is TRBJ2-3, with the D gene uncertain. Material for sequencing was naive CD4+ T cells from blood. What this sample's cell subset or site label stands for: true naive CD4+ T cells. The CDR3 amino acid sequence is: CASSHRAGDTQYF. The DNA reads as follows: TGTGCCAGCAGCCACCGTGCTGGAGATACGCAGTATTTT.